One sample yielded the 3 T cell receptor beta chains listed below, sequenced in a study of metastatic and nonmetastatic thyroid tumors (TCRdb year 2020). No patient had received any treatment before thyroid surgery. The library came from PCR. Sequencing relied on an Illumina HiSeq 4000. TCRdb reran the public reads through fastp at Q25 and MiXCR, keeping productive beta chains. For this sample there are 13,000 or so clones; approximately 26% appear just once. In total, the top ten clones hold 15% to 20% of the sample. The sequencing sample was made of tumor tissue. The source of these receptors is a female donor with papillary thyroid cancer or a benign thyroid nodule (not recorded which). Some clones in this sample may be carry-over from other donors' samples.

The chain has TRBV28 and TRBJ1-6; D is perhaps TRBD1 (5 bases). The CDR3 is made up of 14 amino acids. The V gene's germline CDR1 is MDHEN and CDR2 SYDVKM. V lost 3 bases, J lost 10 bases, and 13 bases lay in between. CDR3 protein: CASSFPQGGSPLHF. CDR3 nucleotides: TGTGCCAGCAGTTTCCCCCAGGGAGGATCACCCCTCCACTTT.

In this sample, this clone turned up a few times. In DNA form, the CDR3 reads TGTGCCAGCAGTTTGAGCGGGGCGGACACTGAAGCTTTCTTT. Translation gives CASSLSGADTEAFF. The rearrangement links TRBV12-3 or TRBV12-4 to TRBJ1-1, with D possibly TRBD1 on 5 matching bases. The CDR3 runs 14 residues. Trimming pared 3 bases from V and 3 bases from J, leaving 11 bases between.

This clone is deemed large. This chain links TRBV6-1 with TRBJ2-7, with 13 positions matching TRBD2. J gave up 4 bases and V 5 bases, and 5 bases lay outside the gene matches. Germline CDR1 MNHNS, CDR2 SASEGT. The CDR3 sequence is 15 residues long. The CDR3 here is CASSRPGLAGYEQYF. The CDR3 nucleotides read TGTGCCAGCAGTCGGCCGGGACTAGCGGGGTACGAGCAGTACTTC.